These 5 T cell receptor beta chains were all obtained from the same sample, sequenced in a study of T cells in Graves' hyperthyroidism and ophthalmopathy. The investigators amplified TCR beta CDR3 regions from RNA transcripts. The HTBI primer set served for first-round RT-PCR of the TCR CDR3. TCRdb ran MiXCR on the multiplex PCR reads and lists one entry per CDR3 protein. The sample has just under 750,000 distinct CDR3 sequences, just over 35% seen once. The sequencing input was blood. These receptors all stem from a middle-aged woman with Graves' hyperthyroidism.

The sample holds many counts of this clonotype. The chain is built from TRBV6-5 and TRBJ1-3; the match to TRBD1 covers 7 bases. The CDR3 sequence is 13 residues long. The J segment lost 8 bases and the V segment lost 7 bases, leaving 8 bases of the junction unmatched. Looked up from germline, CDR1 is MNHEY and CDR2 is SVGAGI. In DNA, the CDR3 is TGTGCCAGCACTGACAGGGTCGCGCACACCATATATTTT. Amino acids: CASTDRVAHTIYF.

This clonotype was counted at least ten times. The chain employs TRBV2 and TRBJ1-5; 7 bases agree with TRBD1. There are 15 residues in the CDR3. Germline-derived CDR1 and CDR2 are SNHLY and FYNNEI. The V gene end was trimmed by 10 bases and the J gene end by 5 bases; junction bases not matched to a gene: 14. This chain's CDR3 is CATRERTGRDQPQHF. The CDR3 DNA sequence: TGTGCCACCAGAGAGAGGACAGGCCGGGATCAGCCCCAGCATTTT. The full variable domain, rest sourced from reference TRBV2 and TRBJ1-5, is EPEVTQTPSHQVTQMGQEVILRCVPISNHLYFYWYRQILGQKVEFLVSFYNNEISEKSEIFDDQFSVERPDGSNFTLKIRSTKLEDSAMYFCATRERTGRDQPQHFGDGTRLSIL.

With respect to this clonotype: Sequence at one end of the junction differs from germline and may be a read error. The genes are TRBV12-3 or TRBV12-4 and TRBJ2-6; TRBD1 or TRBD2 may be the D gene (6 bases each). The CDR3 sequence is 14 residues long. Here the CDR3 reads CASSPGPGAYVLTF. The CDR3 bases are TGTGCCAGCAGCCCGGGGCCGGGGGCCTACGTCCTGACTTTC.

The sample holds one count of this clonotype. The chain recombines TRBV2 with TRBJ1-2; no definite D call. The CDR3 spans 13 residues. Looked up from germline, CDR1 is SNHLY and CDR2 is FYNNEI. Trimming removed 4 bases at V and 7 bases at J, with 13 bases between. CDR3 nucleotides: TGTGCCAGCAGTGTCGCCGGCTACGGTGGCTACACCTTC. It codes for CASSVAGYGGYTF.

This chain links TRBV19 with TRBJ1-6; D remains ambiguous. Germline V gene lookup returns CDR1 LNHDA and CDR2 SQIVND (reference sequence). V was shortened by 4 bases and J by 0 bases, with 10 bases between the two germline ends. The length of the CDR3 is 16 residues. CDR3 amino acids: CASSNAGSSYNSPLHF. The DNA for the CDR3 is TGTGCCAGTAGTAACGCGGGGAGCTCCTATAATTCACCCCTCCACTTT.